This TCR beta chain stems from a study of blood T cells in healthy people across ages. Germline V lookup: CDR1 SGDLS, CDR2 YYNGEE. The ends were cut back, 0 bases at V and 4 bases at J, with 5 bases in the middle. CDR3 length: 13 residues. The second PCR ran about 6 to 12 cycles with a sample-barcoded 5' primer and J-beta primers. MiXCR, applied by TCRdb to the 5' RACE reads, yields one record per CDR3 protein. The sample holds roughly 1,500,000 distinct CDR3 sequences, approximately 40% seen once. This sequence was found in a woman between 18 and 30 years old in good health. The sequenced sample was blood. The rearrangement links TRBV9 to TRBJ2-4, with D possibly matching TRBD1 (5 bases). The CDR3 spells CASSVGQKNIQYF. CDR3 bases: TGTGCCAGCAGCGTAGGACAGAAAAACATTCAGTACTTC.